This T cell receptor (beta chain) stems from a study of CD4+ T cells in melanoma. Study-level results: Neoantigen-specific CD4+ T cells in melanoma reportedly had diverse differentiation states. CD8+ T cell, macrophage and B cell function reportedly correlated with neoantigen-specific CD4+ T cells.

With regard to this clone: Its antigen is still unknown.

Generated by immunoSEQ multiplex PCR, the TCRdb table keeps only in-frame clones and is missing some. The sample includes 110,000 to 150,000 clones, 80% to 95% of them seen just once. This TCR was recovered from a human donor with melanoma.

CDR3 in DNA: TGCGCCAGCAGCCAAGATCGAGGGGGATCGGAGACCCAGTACTTC. Amino acids: CASSQDRGGSETQYF. The chain couples TRBV4-1 to TRBJ2-5, with D possibly TRBD1 on 6 matching bases. The V end was cut by 0 bases, the J end by 5 bases, with 13 bases between. The CDR3 length is 15 residues. Germline lookup yields CDR1 MGHRA and CDR2 YSYEKL.